One and the same sample provided the 11 T cell receptor beta chains below, sequenced in a study of blood T cell repertoires in COVID-19. Clones were sequenced by immunoSEQ multiplex PCR, and TCRdb holds only the in-frame ones, with some missing. Of 250,000 or so clones in the sample, around 88% were seen once. The sequenced sample consisted of PBMCs or T cells enriched from blood (not recorded which). Receptors were obtained from a woman in her forties or fifties who had recovered from COVID-19.

This clone occurred once. The rearrangement uses TRBV11-3 and TRBJ1-1; perhaps TRBD1 as D (6 bases). There are 15 residues in the CDR3. CDR1 is SGHNT, CDR2 YENEEA, per germline. The V gene lost 5 bases and the J gene lost 1 base, with 14 bases spanning the gap. CDR3 coding DNA: TGTGCCAGCAGCCCCTGGACAGACCAGAACACTGAAGCTTTCTTT. Residues: CASSPWTDQNTEAFF. The full variable domain, rest sourced from reference TRBV11-3 and TRBJ1-1, is EAGVVQSPRYKIIEKKQPVAFWCNPISGHNTLYWYLQNLGQGPELLIRYENEEAVDDSQLPKDRFSAERLKGVDSTLKIQPAELGDSAVYLCASSPWTDQNTEAFFGQGTRLTVV.

The chain links TRBV28 to TRBJ1-2; D ambiguous. The CDR3 length is 14 residues. Germline assignment: CDR1 MDHEN and CDR2 SYDVKM. V was trimmed by 2 bases and J by 0 bases, leaving 7 bases between them. The CDR3 region is CASSLVETNYGYTF. Here the CDR3 DNA reads TGTGCCAGCAGTTTAGTAGAGACTAACTATGGCTACACCTTC.

This chain connects TRBV29-1 to TRBJ1-3, with D maybe TRBD1 (6 bases). Looked up from germline, CDR1 is SQVTM and CDR2 is ANQGSEA. The CDR3 sequence is 13 residues long. Trimming pared 1 base from V and 4 bases from J, leaving 8 bases between. The CDR3 DNA sequence: TGCAGCGTTGAAGGGGGACAAGGAAACACCATATATTTT. Encoded protein: CSVEGGQGNTIYF.

The chain is built from TRBV29-1 and TRBJ2-1; D possibly corresponds to TRBD2 (6 bases). The V gene's germline CDR1 is SQVTM and CDR2 ANQGSEA. V was trimmed by 0 bases and J by 8 bases, leaving 17 bases between them. The CDR3 extends over 15 amino acids. The DNA of the CDR3 is TGCAGCGTTGAAGATCGGGGGACGGGAAGCGATGAGCAGTTCTTC. Amino acids: CSVEDRGTGSDEQFF.

The genes are TRBV4-3 and TRBJ1-5, with a possible D match to TRBD1 (6 bases). The V end lost 0 bases, the J end lost 4 bases, and 10 bases lay between the germline ends. Germline V lookup: CDR1 LGHNA, CDR2 YSLEER. CDR3 length: 15 amino acids. Here the CDR3 reads CASSQDRTGNQPQHF. The CDR3 DNA sequence: TGCGCCAGCAGCCAAGATCGCACAGGGAATCAGCCCCAGCATTTT.

V usage is TRBV6-5 and J usage is TRBJ1-5; TRBD1 agrees at 7 bases. This CDR3 has 15 residues. V shed 4 bases, J shed 4 bases, and the junction held 7 bases outside the gene matches. Germline V gives CDR1 MNHEY, CDR2 SVGAGI. CDR3 sequence (DNA): TGTGCCAGCAGTTTACAGGGGAATAAGAATCAGCCCCAGCATTTT. This translates into CASSLQGNKNQPQHF.

The chain is built from TRBV7-9 and TRBJ2-5, with TRBD1 matching over 7 bases. Per germline, CDR1 SEHNR and CDR2 FQNEAQ (reference sequence). V trimming: 7 bases; J trimming: 5 bases; junction bases outside the gene matches: 10. The CDR3 is made up of 14 amino acids. CDR3 in DNA: TGTGCCAGCACCTCAACAGGGGTAGGCGAGACCCAGTACTTC. It specifies CASTSTGVGETQYF.

The rearrangement joins TRBV7-9 to TRBJ2-7; possible D gene TRBD2, 5 bases. CDR1 and CDR2 from the germline V gene are SEHNR and FQNEAQ (reference sequence). V dropped 3 bases and J dropped 0 bases, with 12 bases sitting between them. CDR3 length: 15 amino acids. The CDR3 region is CASSLSRAGSYEQYF. Written as DNA, the CDR3 is TGTGCCAGCAGCTTGAGTAGGGCGGGCTCCTACGAGCAGTACTTC. The whole variable domain, filled in from reference TRBV7-9 and TRBJ2-7, reads DTGVSQNPRHKITKRGQNVTFRCDPISEHNRLYWYRQTLGQGPEFLTYFQNEAQLEKSRLLSDRFSAERPKGSFSTLEIQRTEQGDSAMYLCASSLSRAGSYEQYFGPGTRLTVT.

The CDR3 sequence: CASSDSHMAGPTYNEQFF. The CDR3 nucleotides read TGTGCCAGCAGTGACTCTCATATGGCGGGGCCGACCTACAATGAGCAGTTCTTC. The V gene is TRBV6-4, the J gene TRBJ2-1, with a weak D call TRBD2 (6 bases). The CDR3 totals 18 residues. Germline loops: CDR1 MRHNA, CDR2 SNTAGT. With 0 bases removed from V and 2 bases from J, the gap between germline ends came to 17 bases.

The rearrangement links TRBV28 to TRBJ1-2; D not certain. This CDR3 comprises 15 residues. V lost 6 bases to trimming and J lost 0 bases, with 14 bases between them. From germline, CDR1 is MDHEN and CDR2 SYDVKM. CDR3 in amino acids: CASSVEGWTNYGYTF. DNA for the CDR3: TGTGCCAGCAGCGTAGAGGGTTGGACTAACTATGGCTACACCTTC.

The chain carries TRBV4-1 and TRBJ1-1; D is ambiguous. CDR1 MGHRA and CDR2 YSYEKL come from the germline V gene. The CDR3 has 14 amino acids. The germline V and J ends were trimmed by 4 bases and 7 bases, with 16 bases remaining between them. In DNA form, the CDR3 reads TGCGCCAGCAGCCCTCTAACGGGATTTAATGAAGCTTTCTTT. As protein: CASSPLTGFNEAFF.